A single sample gave rise to the 20 T cell receptor beta chains below, sequenced in a study of T cell changes during pregnancy in multiple sclerosis. TCRdb keeps only in-frame clones here, not all; method: immunoSEQ multiplex PCR. Here the sample spans roughly 32,000 clones, about nine tenths being singletons. The sample in question was CD8+ T cells from peripheral blood mononuclear cells, obtained in the second trimester of pregnancy. The receptors originated from a female donor in good health, enrolled as a control in a pregnancy study.

The CDR3 region has the DNA TGTGCCTGGAGTGAATTGGGGGGGCTCGGGGATACGCAGTATTTT. Amino acid sequence: CAWSELGGLGDTQYF. The chain links TRBV30 to TRBJ2-3; D may be TRBD2 (7 bases). The germline gives CDR1 GTSNPN, CDR2 SVGIG (reference sequence). This CDR3 region has 15 residues. Between the trimmed V and J ends, which lost 1 base and 6 bases, there was a span of 17 bases. The variable domain in full, completed from reference TRBV30 and TRBJ2-3, reads SQTIHQWPATLVQPVGSPLSLECTVEGTSNPNLYWYRQAAGRGLQLLFYSVGIGQISSEVPQNLSASRPQDRQFILSSKKLLLSDSGFYLCAWSELGGLGDTQYFGPGTRLTVL.

The chain employs TRBV6-5 and TRBJ2-7, with TRBD1 identical over 7 bases. After removal of 5 bases from V and 6 bases from J, the junction contained 4 bases not matched to a gene. Germline lookup yields CDR1 MNHEY and CDR2 SVGAGI. This CDR3 has 12 residues. DNA for the CDR3: TGTGCCAGCAGTCAAGACAGGGCCGAGCAGTACTTC. This encodes CASSQDRAEQYF.

The chain carries TRBV18 and TRBJ2-7; the D is unclear. V was cut by 3 bases and J by 2 bases, with 5 bases left in between. The germline V gene encodes CDR1 KGHSH and CDR2 LQKENI. The CDR3 totals 12 residues. Written as DNA, the CDR3 is TGTGCCAGCTCACCGGCCACCTACGAGCAGTACTTC. This encodes CASSPATYEQYF. Together with reference TRBV18 and TRBJ2-7, the CDR3 gives the full variable domain: NAGVMQNPRHLVRRRGQEARLRCSPMKGHSHVYWYRQLPEEGLKFMVYLQKENIIDESGMPKERFSAEFPKEGPSILRIQQVVRGDSAAYFCASSPATYEQYFGPGTRLTVT.

This chain joins TRBV27 and TRBJ1-1, with TRBD1 identical over 9 bases. The CDR3 runs 15 residues. Trimming removed 3 bases from V and 4 bases from J; junction bases left unmatched: 6. CDR1 is MNHEY, CDR2 SMNVEV, per germline (reference sequence). The CDR3 sequence: CASSFTGGAGTEAFF. As DNA, the CDR3 is TGTGCCAGCAGTTTTACAGGGGGCGCGGGCACTGAAGCTTTCTTT.

The chain links TRBV4-3 to TRBJ1-3; 8 nucleotides match TRBD1. With 3 bases clipped from V and 3 bases from J, the junction kept 4 bases outside the gene matches. This CDR3 is built from 15 residues. In germline, CDR1 is LGHNA, CDR2 YSLEER. Here the CDR3 DNA reads TGCGCCAGCAGCCACCTGACAGGGGTTGGAAACACCATATATTTT. Its translation is CASSHLTGVGNTIYF.

The V call is TRBV18, the J call TRBJ2-1; possible D gene TRBD2, 5 bases. V lost 2 bases to trimming and J lost 9 bases, with 14 bases between them. Per germline, CDR1 KGHSH and CDR2 LQKENI. This CDR3 contains 14 residues. The CDR3 region has the DNA TGTGCCAGCTCACCATCGAGCTCCCGGGGTGAGCAGTTCTTC. Its protein is CASSPSSSRGEQFF.

The genes are TRBV6-5 and TRBJ1-5; 8 bases map to TRBD1. After removal of 2 bases from V and 6 bases from J, the junction contained 3 bases not matched to a gene. The CDR3 has 14 amino acids. The germline gives CDR1 MNHEY, CDR2 SVGAGI. The CDR3 coding sequence is TGTGCCAGCAGTTACGGACAGGGCGGTCAGCCCCAGCATTTT. Protein sequence: CASSYGQGGQPQHF.

The chain recombines TRBV28 with TRBJ2-2, with TRBD2 matching over 8 bases. Per the germline V gene, CDR1 is MDHEN and CDR2 is SYDVKM. This CDR3 has 14 amino acids. V lost 8 bases, J lost 1 base, and 3 bases stayed unmatched. The CDR3 spells CASHSGENTGELFF. The DNA of the CDR3 is TGTGCCAGCCATAGCGGGGAGAACACCGGGGAGCTGTTTTTT.

CDR3 coding DNA: TGTGCCAGCTCACCCCGCGATGGCACAGATACGCAGTATTTT. Residues: CASSPRDGTDTQYF. This chain links TRBV18 with TRBJ2-3; no clear D gene. V was cut by 3 bases and J by 1 base, with 8 bases left in between. Germline CDR1 is KGHSH and CDR2 is LQKENI. The CDR3 is made up of 14 amino acids.

The gene calls are TRBV6-6 and TRBJ2-1; 8 bases match TRBD2. Per the germline V gene, CDR1 is MNHNY and CDR2 is SVGAGI (reference sequence). V trimming: 8 bases; J trimming: 2 bases; junction bases outside the gene matches: 8. This CDR3 spans 15 amino acids. CDR3 nucleotides: TGTGCCAGCTCAGGCGGGGGGCCAACCTACAATGAGCAGTTCTTC. This codes for CASSGGGPTYNEQFF.

The chain joins TRBV14 to TRBJ1-1; 7 bases line up with TRBD1. The CDR3 extends over 14 amino acids. Losses at the gene ends were 6 bases for V and 0 bases for J; bases not matched to a gene: 4. CDR1 SGHDN and CDR2 FVKESK come from the germline V gene. The CDR3 DNA follows: TGTGCCAGCAGGCTAGGGGGCTTGAACACTGAAGCTTTCTTT. It translates to CASRLGGLNTEAFF.

The chain recombines TRBV5-1 with TRBJ2-7, with 7 bases aligning to TRBD1. The CDR3 loop spans 16 amino acids. V was pared by 3 bases and J by 1 base, with 10 bases of the junction left unmatched. CDR1 SGHRS and CDR2 YFSETQ come from the germline V gene. Here the CDR3 DNA reads TGCGCCAGCAGCTCGCACATGGGACAGATTTCCTACGAGCAGTACTTC. Its translation: CASSSHMGQISYEQYF. The full variable domain, in which reference TRBV5-1 and TRBJ2-7 provide the parts outside the CDR3, is KAGVTQTPRYLIKTRGQQVTLSCSPISGHRSVSWYQQTPGQGLQFLFEYFSETQRNKGNFPGRFSGRQFSNSRSEMNVSTLELGDSALYLCASSSHMGQISYEQYFGPGTRLTVT.

The V and J genes are TRBV6-1 and TRBJ2-1; 11 bases are shared with TRBD2. Looked up from germline, CDR1 is MNHNS and CDR2 is SASEGT. The CDR3 totals 16 residues. V lost 1 base, J lost 4 bases, and 3 bases stayed unmatched. DNA of the CDR3: TGTGCCAGCAGTGAAGGGGCTAGCGGGGGGTACAATGAGCAGTTCTTC. Its translation is CASSEGASGGYNEQFF.

This clone was observed a single time. The chain uses TRBV11-2 and TRBJ2-1; 8 bases map to TRBD1. This CDR3 spans 14 amino acids. Trimming removed 8 bases from V and 5 bases from J; junction bases left unmatched: 8. Per the germline V gene, CDR1 is SGHAT and CDR2 is FQNNGV. CDR3 sequence: CASHDRGHNNEQFF. The DNA of the CDR3 is TGTGCCAGCCACGACAGGGGACATAACAATGAGCAGTTCTTC.

The rearrangement uses TRBV19 and TRBJ1-5, with a tentative D call TRBD1 (5 bases). The ends were cut back, 3 bases at V and 0 bases at J, with 9 bases in the middle. This CDR3 spans 15 amino acids. CDR1 and CDR2 (germline): LNHDA, SQIVND (reference sequence). CDR3 amino acids: CASSISGDSNQPQHF. The DNA for the CDR3 is TGTGCCAGTAGTATTTCGGGGGATAGCAATCAGCCCCAGCATTTT. Full variable domain (outside the CDR3, taken from reference TRBV19 and TRBJ1-5): DGGITQSPKYLFRKEGQNVTLSCEQNLNHDAMYWYRQDPGQGLRLIYYSQIVNDFQKGDIAEGYSVSREKKESFPLTVTSAQKNPTAFYLCASSISGDSNQPQHFGDGTRLSIL.

V gene TRBV4-2 combines with J gene TRBJ2-7; TRBD2 matches 10 bases. CDR3 length: 15 amino acids. Looked up from germline, CDR1 is LGHNA and CDR2 is YNFKEQ. Trimming took 4 bases from V and 0 from J; bases not matched to a gene: 3. The CDR3 bases are TGTGCCAGCAGCCGGCTAGCGGGGGCCTCCTACGAGCAGTACTTC. Protein: CASSRLAGASYEQYF.

The rearrangement joins TRBV7-9 to TRBJ1-5; 10 nucleotides agree with TRBD1. The CDR3 sequence is 15 residues long. The germline V gene encodes CDR1 SEHNR and CDR2 FQNEAQ (reference sequence). Germline trimming cut 5 bases from V and 2 bases from J; bases unmatched to any gene: 3. The CDR3 DNA sequence: TGTGCCAGCAGCACCGGGACAGGGGGCAATCAGCCCCAGCATTTT. This encodes CASSTGTGGNQPQHF.

CDR3 sequence reads: CASSPGGSTASYGYTF. CDR3 in DNA: TGTGCCAGCAGCCCGGGAGGCTCGACAGCTTCCTATGGCTACACCTTC. The V and J genes are TRBV5-6 and TRBJ1-2, with D maybe TRBD1 (5 bases). Germline loops: CDR1 SGHDT, CDR2 YYEEEE. The CDR3 consists of 16 residues. V dropped 4 bases and J dropped 4 bases, with 20 bases sitting between them.

J is TRBJ2-7 and V is TRBV28; 8 positions agree with TRBD2. CDR3 size: 14 residues. Germline CDR1 reads MDHEN; CDR2 reads SYDVKM. V was pared by 7 bases and J by 3 bases, with 8 bases of the junction left unmatched. Here the CDR3 reads CASTNTGGLYEQYF. DNA for the CDR3: TGTGCCAGCACCAACACGGGAGGGCTCTACGAGCAGTACTTC.

This clone was detected once. The chain recombines TRBV7-2 with TRBJ2-1; 10 bases line up with TRBD2. V lost 1 base, J lost 3 bases, and 3 bases stayed unmatched. This CDR3 comprises 16 residues. The germline CDR1 and CDR2 sequences are SGHTA and FQGNSA. The CDR3 DNA is TGTGCCAGCAGCTTAGAGCTAGCGGGGGACTACAATGAGCAGTTCTTC. This encodes CASSLELAGDYNEQFF.